The present T cell receptor beta chain was sequenced within a study of shared clonotypes between healthy human individuals. Clones were sequenced by immunoSEQ multiplex PCR, and TCRdb holds only the in-frame ones, with some missing. The table has about 600,000 clones, roughly 98% seen once. The V gene's germline CDR1 is LNHDA and CDR2 SQIVND (reference sequence). The CDR3 contains 14 residues. V shed 0 bases and J shed 2 bases, with 8 bases lying between them. In its sample, this clone was seen once. CD45RO-negative, CCR7-selected cells formed the naive CD8 fraction, which excluded terminally differentiated effector memory CD45RA+ cells.

The V gene is TRBV19, the J gene TRBJ2-7; possible D gene TRBD1, 6 bases. Specimen: naive CD8+ T cells sorted from blood. This TCR came from a man aged 30-40 years in good health. The chain's CDR3 is CASSIDGTPYEQYF. CDR3 nucleotides: TGTGCCAGTAGTATAGATGGGACACCCTACGAGCAGTACTTC.